Sequencing of this TCR beta chain was carried out in a study of blood T cell repertoires in COVID-19. Study in general: There were acute and convalescent COVID-19 samples, and they came from the United States, Italy and Spain. PBMCs, B-cell-depleted T cells, or T cells provided the cDNA or gDNA that made up the material.

Each participant's cohort was designated according to participant-reported clinical history. This clone was recorded once. Other DNA sequences in the sample encode the same CDR3. In the source study's methods: Scientists estimated how many nucleated cells there were by amplifying reference gene primers. Clones were read by immunoSEQ multiplex PCR, and TCRdb kept only the in-frame ones, dropping some. V, J and clone size reflect that table, while D and trimming were determined from the DNA. The table shows roughly 260,000 clones, with 91% occurring only once. Sample: PBMCs or T cells enriched from blood (not recorded which). This clonotype originated in a human donor in a cohort exposed to, infected with or recovered from COVID-19 (not recorded which). The donor label of this sample is uncertain.

The CDR3 DNA reads as TGTGCCAGCAGTTTGGGGGGTGGCTACACCTTC. Translated: CASSLGGGYTF. The genes are TRBV12-3 or TRBV12-4 and TRBJ1-2; TRBD1 is a possible D gene (5 bases). V lost 3 bases to trimming and J lost 7 bases, with 6 bases between them. This CDR3 has 11 residues.